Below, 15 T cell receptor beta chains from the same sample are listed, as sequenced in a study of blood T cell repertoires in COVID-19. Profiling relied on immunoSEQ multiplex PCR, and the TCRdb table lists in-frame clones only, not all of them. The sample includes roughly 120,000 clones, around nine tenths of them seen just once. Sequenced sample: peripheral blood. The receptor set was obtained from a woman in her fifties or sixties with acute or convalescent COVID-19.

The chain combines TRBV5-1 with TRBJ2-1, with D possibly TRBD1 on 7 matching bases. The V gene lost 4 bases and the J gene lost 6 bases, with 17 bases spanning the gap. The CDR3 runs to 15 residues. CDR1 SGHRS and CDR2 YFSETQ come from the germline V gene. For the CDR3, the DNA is TGCGCCAGCAGCGCCCTGGAGGGGGCGGTCAATGAGCAGTTCTTC. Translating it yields CASSALEGAVNEQFF.

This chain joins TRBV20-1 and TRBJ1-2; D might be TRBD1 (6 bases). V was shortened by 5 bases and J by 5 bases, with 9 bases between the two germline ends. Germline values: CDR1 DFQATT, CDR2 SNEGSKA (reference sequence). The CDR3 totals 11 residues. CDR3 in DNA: TGCAGTGCTTCCACAGGGTATGGCTACACCTTC. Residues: CSASTGYGYTF.

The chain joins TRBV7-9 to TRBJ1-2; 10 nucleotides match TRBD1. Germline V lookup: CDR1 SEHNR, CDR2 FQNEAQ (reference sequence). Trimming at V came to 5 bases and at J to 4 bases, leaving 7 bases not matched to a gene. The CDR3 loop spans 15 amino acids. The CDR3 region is CASSADRGRGYGYTF. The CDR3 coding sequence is TGTGCCAGCAGCGCAGACAGGGGGCGAGGCTATGGCTACACCTTC.

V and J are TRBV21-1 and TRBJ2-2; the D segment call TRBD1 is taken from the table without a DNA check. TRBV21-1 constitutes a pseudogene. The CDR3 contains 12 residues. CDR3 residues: CATRDRRGELFF. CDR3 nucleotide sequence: TGTGCCACCCGGGACAGGAGGGGGGAGCTGTTTTTT.

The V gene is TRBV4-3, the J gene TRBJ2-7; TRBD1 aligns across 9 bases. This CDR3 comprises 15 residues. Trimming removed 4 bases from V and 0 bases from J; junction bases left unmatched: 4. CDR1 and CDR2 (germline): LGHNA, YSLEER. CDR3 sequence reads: CASSRGTGSSYEQYF. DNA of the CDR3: TGCGCCAGCAGCCGGGGGACAGGGAGCTCCTACGAGCAGTACTTC.

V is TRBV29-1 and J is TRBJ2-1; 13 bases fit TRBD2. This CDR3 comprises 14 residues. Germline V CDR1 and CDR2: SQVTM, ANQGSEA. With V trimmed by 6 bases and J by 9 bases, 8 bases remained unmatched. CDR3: CSVSGTSGNGEQFF. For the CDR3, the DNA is TGCAGCGTGAGCGGGACTAGCGGGAACGGTGAGCAGTTCTTC.

The CDR3 spells CAISGQRSPLPYEQYF. CDR3 DNA: TGTGCCATCAGTGGCCAACGGTCTCCCCTACCCTACGAGCAGTACTTC. The gene calls are TRBV10-3 and TRBJ2-7; D is ambiguous. This CDR3 is built from 16 residues. Germline values: CDR1 ENHRY, CDR2 SYGVKD. V dropped 4 bases and J dropped 2 bases, with 18 bases sitting between them.

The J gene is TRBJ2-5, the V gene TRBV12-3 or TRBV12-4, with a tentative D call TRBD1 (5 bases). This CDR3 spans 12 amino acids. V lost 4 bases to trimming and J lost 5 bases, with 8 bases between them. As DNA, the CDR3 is TGTGCCAGCAGTTCCGACAGTGAGACCCAGTACTTC. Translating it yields CASSSDSETQYF.

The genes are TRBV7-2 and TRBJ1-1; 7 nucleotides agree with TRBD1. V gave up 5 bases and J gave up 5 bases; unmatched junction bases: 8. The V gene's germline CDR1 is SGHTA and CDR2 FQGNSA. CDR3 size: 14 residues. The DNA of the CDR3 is TGTGCCAGCAGCCGTACAGGGGTGCGGACTGAAGCTTTCTTT. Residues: CASSRTGVRTEAFF.

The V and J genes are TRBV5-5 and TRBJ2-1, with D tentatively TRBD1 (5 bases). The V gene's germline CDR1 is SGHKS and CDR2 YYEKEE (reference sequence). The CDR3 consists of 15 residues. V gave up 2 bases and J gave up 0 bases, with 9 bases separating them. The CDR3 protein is CASSFHRISYNEQFF. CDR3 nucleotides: TGTGCCAGCAGCTTCCACAGGATCTCCTACAATGAGCAGTTCTTC.

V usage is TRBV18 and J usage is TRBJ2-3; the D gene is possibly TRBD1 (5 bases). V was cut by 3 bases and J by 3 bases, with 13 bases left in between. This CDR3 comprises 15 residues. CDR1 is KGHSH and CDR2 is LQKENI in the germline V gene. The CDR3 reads CASSPQGERTDTQYF. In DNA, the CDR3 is TGTGCCAGCTCACCCCAGGGTGAGAGGACAGATACGCAGTATTTT.

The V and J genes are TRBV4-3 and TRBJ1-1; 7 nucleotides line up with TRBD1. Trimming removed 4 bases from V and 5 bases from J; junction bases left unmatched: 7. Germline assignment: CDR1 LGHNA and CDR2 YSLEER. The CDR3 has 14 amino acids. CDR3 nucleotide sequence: TGCGCCAGCAGCCTCGAGGGGGCGCGAACTGAAGCTTTCTTT. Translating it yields CASSLEGARTEAFF.

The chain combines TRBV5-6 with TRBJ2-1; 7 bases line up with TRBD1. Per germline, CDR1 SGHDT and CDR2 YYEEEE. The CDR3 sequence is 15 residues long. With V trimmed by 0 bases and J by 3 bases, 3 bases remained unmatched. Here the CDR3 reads CASSLVGQNYNEQFF. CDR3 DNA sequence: TGTGCCAGCAGCTTGGTGGGACAGAACTACAATGAGCAGTTCTTC.

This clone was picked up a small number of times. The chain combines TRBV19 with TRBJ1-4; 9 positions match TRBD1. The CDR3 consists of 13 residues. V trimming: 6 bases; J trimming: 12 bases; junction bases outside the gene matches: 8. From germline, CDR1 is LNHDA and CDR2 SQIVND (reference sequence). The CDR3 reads CASSGTGRVELFF. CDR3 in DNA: TGTGCCAGTAGCGGGACAGGGAGGGTTGAACTGTTTTTT. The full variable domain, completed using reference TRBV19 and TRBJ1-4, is DGGITQSPKYLFRKEGQNVTLSCEQNLNHDAMYWYRQDPGQGLRLIYYSQIVNDFQKGDIAEGYSVSREKKESFPLTVTSAQKNPTAFYLCASSGTGRVELFFGSGTQLSVL.

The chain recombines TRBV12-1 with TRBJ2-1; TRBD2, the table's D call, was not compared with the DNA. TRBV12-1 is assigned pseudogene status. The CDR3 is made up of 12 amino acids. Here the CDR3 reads CASSFERGEQFF. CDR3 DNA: TGTGCCAGCAGCTTTGAGCGGGGGGAACAGTTCTTC.